Below, 10 T cell receptor beta chains from the same sample are listed, as sequenced in a study of lymphopenia after photon versus proton radiotherapy. The repertoire was sequenced with immunoSEQ multiplex PCR; TCRdb's copy has only in-frame clones and lacks some. This sample has tens of thousands of clones, with about 86% found just once. Material: peripheral blood, obtained from a patient treated with photon-based radiotherapy. Receptors originate from a man aged 45 to 65 with gastric cancer.

The chain is built from TRBV27 and TRBJ1-1; D not certain. This CDR3 region has 15 residues. The germline V and J ends were trimmed by 4 bases and 1 base, with 13 bases remaining between them. Germline CDR1 reads MNHEY; CDR2 reads SMNVEV (reference sequence). CDR3 in DNA: TGTGCCAGCAGTTCGAGACATCTGGGGAACACTGAAGCTTTCTTT. Translating gives CASSSRHLGNTEAFF.

The genes are TRBV5-1 and TRBJ1-1; the D gene is possibly TRBD1 (5 bases). The CDR3 contains 13 residues. Germline V gives CDR1 SGHRS, CDR2 YFSETQ. The V end was cut by 1 base, the J end by 7 bases, with 11 bases between. CDR3 region: CASSLSREREAFF. The CDR3 nucleotides read TGCGCCAGCAGCTTGTCCAGGGAGCGTGAAGCTTTCTTT.

The chain carries TRBV28 and TRBJ2-3; D perhaps matches TRBD1 (6 bases). V lost 6 bases, J lost 2 bases, and 15 bases lay in between. The germline V gene has CDR1 MDHEN and CDR2 SYDVKM. The CDR3 is 15 residues long. DNA of the CDR3: TGTGCCAGCAGACCGGGACAACAAAACACAGATACGCAGTATTTT. Translating it yields CASRPGQQNTDTQYF.

A single count supports this clone. J is TRBJ2-7 and V is TRBV7-6; no definite D call. Germline V gene sequence: CDR1 SGHVS, CDR2 FNYEAQ. With 5 bases removed from V and 2 bases from J, the gap between germline ends came to 10 bases. This CDR3 comprises 13 residues. The CDR3 nucleotides read TGTGCCAGCAGCCCGGAAGGAACCTACGAGCAGTACTTC. As protein: CASSPEGTYEQYF.

The rearrangement uses TRBV19 and TRBJ1-4, with D tentatively TRBD1 (5 bases). Deletions cut 3 bases from V and 3 bases from J, with 14 bases between. The CDR3 runs 16 residues. Per the germline V gene, CDR1 is LNHDA and CDR2 is SQIVND (reference sequence). The CDR3 protein is CASSIGAPRANEKLFF. For the CDR3, the DNA is TGTGCCAGTAGTATCGGGGCCCCGAGGGCTAATGAAAAACTGTTTTTT.

The chain joins TRBV30 to TRBJ1-3, with a weak D call TRBD1 (5 bases). The germline V gene has CDR1 GTSNPN and CDR2 SVGIG (reference sequence). The CDR3 is 15 residues long. The V gene lost 3 bases and the J gene lost 0 bases, with 12 bases spanning the gap. CDR3: CAWSPSGYSGNTIYF. CDR3 in DNA: TGTGCCTGGAGCCCCTCAGGGTACTCTGGAAACACCATATATTTT.

A single count supports this clone. This sequence joins TRBV11-2 and TRBJ2-5; D uncertain. The germline V gene has CDR1 SGHAT and CDR2 FQNNGV. The CDR3 consists of 11 residues. Deletions cut 7 bases from V and 3 bases from J, with 6 bases between. CDR3 amino acids: CASTPKETQYF. In DNA form, the CDR3 reads TGTGCCAGCACCCCGAAAGAGACCCAGTACTTC.

The gene calls are TRBV29-1 and TRBJ2-7; D is uncertain. CDR1 and CDR2 from the germline V gene are SQVTM and ANQGSEA. Trimming left V 3 bases short and J 5 bases short, with 8 bases between. The CDR3 sequence is 11 residues long. CDR3 amino acids: CSVDGNNEQYF. CDR3 sequence (DNA): TGCAGCGTTGACGGAAACAACGAGCAGTACTTC.

The CDR3 DNA reads TGTGCCAGCAGGGCCGACAGGGGTATCGGCTACACCTTC. This translates into CASRADRGIGYTF. This chain uses TRBV6-5 with TRBJ1-2; 8 bases match TRBD1. This CDR3 has 13 residues. Trimming cost V 6 bases and J 8 bases; bases outside gene matches: 8. The germline CDR1 and CDR2 sequences are MNHEY and SVGAGI.

Comments on this clone: This same CDR3 is encoded by further DNA sequences in the sample. This chain connects TRBV18 to TRBJ2-2; D remains unclear. Germline values: CDR1 KGHSH, CDR2 LQKENI. CDR3 length equals 12 residues. V shed 3 bases and J shed 5 bases, with 4 bases lying between them. As DNA, the CDR3 is TGTGCCAGCTCACCCGGTACCGGGGAGCTGTTTTTT. Amino acid sequence: CASSPGTGELFF.